Each of the 8 T cell receptor beta chains below was sequenced from the same sample in a study of T cells after yellow fever vaccination. TCRdb processed the 5' RACE reads anew with MiXCR; each CDR3 protein has one entry. The table shows more than 300,000 distinct CDR3 sequences, with around 10% occurring only once. This sample comprised CD4+ T cells sorted from PBMCs, obtained 45 days after the yellow fever booster vaccination. The receptors derive from a man between 18 and 29 years old who received the YFV17D yellow fever vaccine.

This clonotype was counted only a few times. This chain connects TRBV5-1 to TRBJ2-1; D may match TRBD1 or TRBD2 (5 bases each). The CDR3 is 15 amino acids. V lost 2 bases and J 3 bases, leaving 12 bases between the germline ends. Germline assignment: CDR1 SGHRS and CDR2 YFSETQ. Here the CDR3 reads CASSFGMGVYNEQFF. The CDR3 DNA follows: TGCGCCAGCAGCTTTGGTATGGGGGTCTACAATGAGCAGTTCTTC.

This clonotype was detected only a few times. CDR3 bases: TGTGCCAGCAGCCTGGATCACAATGACAATGAGCAGTTCTTC. Its translation is CASSLDHNDNEQFF. The chain joins TRBV11-3 to TRBJ2-1; D unclear. The CDR3 loop spans 14 amino acids. Trimming took 5 bases from V and 5 from J, leaving 13 bases between them. Germline CDR1 is SGHNT and CDR2 is YENEEA.

This clonotype appeared many times. The rearrangement links TRBV2 to TRBJ2-3; D is unresolved. The CDR3 length is 12 residues. Germline-derived CDR1 and CDR2 are SNHLY and FYNNEI. Trimming stripped 2 bases from V and 5 bases from J, with 5 bases between. The CDR3 loop is CASSELEDTQYF. CDR3 nucleotide sequence: TGTGCCAGCAGTGAACTGGAAGATACGCAGTATTTT.

This clonotype was recorded at least ten times. V gene TRBV3-1 combines with J gene TRBJ2-5; D gene uncertain. This CDR3 region has 13 residues. The ends were cut back, 2 bases at V and 5 bases at J, with 9 bases in the middle. Per the germline V gene, CDR1 is LGHDT and CDR2 is YNNKEL (reference sequence). The CDR3 DNA reads as TGTGCCAGCAGCCAACGGAACCGGGAGACCCAGTACTTC. Translating it yields CASSQRNRETQYF.

J is TRBJ1-2 and V is TRBV7-9, with TRBD1 matching over 7 bases. J was trimmed by 2 bases and V by 5 bases; bases with no gene match: 8. The CDR3 is 15 amino acids. In germline, CDR1 is SEHNR, CDR2 FQNEAQ (reference sequence). The CDR3 DNA sequence: TGTGCCAGCAGCCGCCCCGGACAGGAGAACTATGGCTACACCTTC. Its translation is CASSRPGQENYGYTF.

This sequence joins TRBV29-1 and TRBJ2-1, with 8 positions matching TRBD2. The CDR3 sequence is 13 residues long. Germline lookup yields CDR1 SQVTM and CDR2 ANQGSEA. J gave up 7 bases and V 4 bases, and 6 bases lay outside the gene matches. The CDR3 here is CSVGFRGGNEQFF. The CDR3, as DNA: TGCAGCGTTGGGTTCCGCGGGGGGAATGAGCAGTTCTTC.

This clonotype was recorded many times. The CDR3 nucleotides read TGTGCCAGCAGTTCCTGGACTAGCGGGGGCCGAAGAGCAGGCGAGCAGTACTTC. Protein sequence: CASSSWTSGGRRAGEQYF. The chain is built from TRBV6-2 or TRBV6-3 and TRBJ2-7, with TRBD2 matching 13 bases. The ends lost 4 bases at V and 6 bases at J; junction bases unmatched: 15. Germline CDR1 reads MNHEY; CDR2 reads SVGEGT. The CDR3 is 18 amino acids.

This clonotype has just a few counts. V is TRBV6-2 or TRBV6-3 and J is TRBJ1-5; D gene uncertain. The V end was cut by 10 bases, the J end by 4 bases, with 26 bases between. In germline, CDR1 is MNHEY, CDR2 SVGEGT. This CDR3 contains 17 residues. The CDR3 reads CATQKGWSGPPNQPQHF. The CDR3 bases are TGTGCCACCCAGAAGGGTTGGTCGGGCCCACCGAATCAGCCCCAGCATTTT.